The clone carrying this T cell receptor (beta chain) was seen a few times. Authors' methods: By means of reference gene primer amplification, nucleated cell counts were estimated. Assay: immunoSEQ multiplex PCR; the TCRdb copy retains only in-frame clones and omits some. V, J and clone size are those of that table, while D and trimming were read from the DNA. The sample yields a few hundred thousand clones, roughly 88% seen once. CDR1 is LNHNV, CDR2 YYDKDF, per germline (reference sequence). V lost 0 bases and J lost 8; bases outside the gene matches: 5. The CDR3 loop spans 14 amino acids. This specimen comes from a study of blood T cell repertoires in COVID-19. Study overall: Researchers got acute and convalescent COVID-19 samples from the United States, Italy and Spain.

The TCR sequence derives from a man aged 80 or over with acute or convalescent COVID-19. Sequencing input: peripheral blood. The rearrangement joins TRBV15 to TRBJ1-2; 8 positions agree with TRBD1. The CDR3 DNA follows: TGTGCCACCAGCAGAGAAGGGACAGGCAGAGGCTACACCTTC. Its protein is CATSREGTGRGYTF.